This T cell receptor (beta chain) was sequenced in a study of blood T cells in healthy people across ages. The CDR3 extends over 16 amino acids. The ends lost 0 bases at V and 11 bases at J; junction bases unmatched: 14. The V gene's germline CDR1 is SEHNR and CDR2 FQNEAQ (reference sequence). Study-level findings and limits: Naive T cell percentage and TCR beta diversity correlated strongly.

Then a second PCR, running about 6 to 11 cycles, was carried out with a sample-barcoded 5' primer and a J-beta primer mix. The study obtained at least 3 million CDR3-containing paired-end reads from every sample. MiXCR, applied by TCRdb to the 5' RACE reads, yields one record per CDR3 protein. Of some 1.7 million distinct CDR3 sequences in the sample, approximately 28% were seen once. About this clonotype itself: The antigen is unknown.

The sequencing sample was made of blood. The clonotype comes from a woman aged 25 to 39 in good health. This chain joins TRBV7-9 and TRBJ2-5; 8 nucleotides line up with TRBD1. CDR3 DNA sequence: TGTGCCAGCAGCTTAGCCCAGCTAGCCACAGGGGGAGAGCAGTACTTC. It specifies CASSLAQLATGGEQYF.